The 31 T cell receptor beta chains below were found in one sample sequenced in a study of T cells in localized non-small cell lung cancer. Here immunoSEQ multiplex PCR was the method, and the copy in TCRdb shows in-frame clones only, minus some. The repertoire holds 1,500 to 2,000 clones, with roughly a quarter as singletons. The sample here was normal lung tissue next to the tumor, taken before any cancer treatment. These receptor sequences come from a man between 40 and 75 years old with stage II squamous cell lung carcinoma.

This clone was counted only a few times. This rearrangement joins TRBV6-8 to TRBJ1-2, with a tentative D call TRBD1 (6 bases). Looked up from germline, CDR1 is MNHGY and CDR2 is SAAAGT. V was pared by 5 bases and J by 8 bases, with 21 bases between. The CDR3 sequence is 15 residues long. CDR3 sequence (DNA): TGTGCCAGCAGTGGAATCGAGCTGGGGGCTCACGGCTACACCTTC. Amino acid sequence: CASSGIELGAHGYTF.

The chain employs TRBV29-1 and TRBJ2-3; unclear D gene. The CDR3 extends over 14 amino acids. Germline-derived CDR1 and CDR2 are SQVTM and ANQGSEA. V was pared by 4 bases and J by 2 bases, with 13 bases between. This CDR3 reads CSVGSGRPTDTQYF. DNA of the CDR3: TGCAGCGTTGGATCTGGGCGTCCCACAGATACGCAGTATTTT.

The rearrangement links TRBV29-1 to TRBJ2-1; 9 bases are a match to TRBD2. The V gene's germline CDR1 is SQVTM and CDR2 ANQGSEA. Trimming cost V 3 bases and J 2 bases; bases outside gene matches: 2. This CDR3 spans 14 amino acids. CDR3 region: CSVDRTSAYNEQFF. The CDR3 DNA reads TGCAGCGTTGACCGGACTAGCGCCTACAATGAGCAGTTCTTC.

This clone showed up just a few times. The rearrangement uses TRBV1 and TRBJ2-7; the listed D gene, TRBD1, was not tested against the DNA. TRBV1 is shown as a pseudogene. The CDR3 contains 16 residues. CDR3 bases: TGCGCCAGCAGCCTGGGTGGGACAGGGGACATCAACGAGCAGTACTTC. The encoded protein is CASSLGGTGDINEQYF.

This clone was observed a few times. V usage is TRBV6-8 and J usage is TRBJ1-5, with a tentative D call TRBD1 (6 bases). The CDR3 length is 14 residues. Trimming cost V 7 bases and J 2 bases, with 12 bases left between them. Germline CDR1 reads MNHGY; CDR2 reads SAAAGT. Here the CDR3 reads CASNRGGGNQPQHF. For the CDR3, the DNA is TGTGCCAGCAATAGGGGGGGTGGCAATCAGCCCCAGCATTTT.

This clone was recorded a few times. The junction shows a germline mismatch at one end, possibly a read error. CDR3 in amino acids: CAWSVSPETSF. In nucleotides, the CDR3 is TGTGCCTGGAGTGTTAGTCCAGAAACATCCTTC. The chain couples TRBV30 to TRBJ1-2; D unresolved. There are 11 residues in the CDR3. Germline V gene data show CDR1 as GTSNPN and CDR2 as SVGIG (reference sequence). Filled out from reference TRBV30 and TRBJ1-2, the complete variable domain reads SQTIHQWPATLVQPVGSPLSLECTVEGTSNPNLYWYRQAAGRGLQLLFYSVGIGQISSEVPQNLSASRPQDRQFILSSKKLLLSDSGFYLCAWSVSPETSFGSGTRLTVV.

The CDR3 protein is CASSPQGVGYEQYF. CDR3 DNA: TGTGCCAGTAGTCCACAGGGGGTAGGCTACGAGCAGTACTTC. The chain links TRBV19 to TRBJ2-7; 8 bases fit TRBD1. The ends lost 5 bases at V and 3 bases at J; junction bases unmatched: 6. Looked up from germline, CDR1 is LNHDA and CDR2 is SQIVND (reference sequence). This CDR3 has 14 residues.

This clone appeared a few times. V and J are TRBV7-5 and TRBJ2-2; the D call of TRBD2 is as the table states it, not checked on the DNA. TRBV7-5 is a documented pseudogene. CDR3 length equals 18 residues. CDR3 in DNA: TGTGCCAGCAGCTTAGGGGTCGCGGGGCAAGTTGGCACCGGGGAGCTGTTTTTT. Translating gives CASSLGVAGQVGTGELFF.

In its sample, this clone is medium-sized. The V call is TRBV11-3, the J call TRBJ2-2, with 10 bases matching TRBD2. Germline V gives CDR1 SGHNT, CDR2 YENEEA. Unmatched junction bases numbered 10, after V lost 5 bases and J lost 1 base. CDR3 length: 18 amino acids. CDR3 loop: CASSPGYSSGRNTGELFF. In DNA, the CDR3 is TGTGCCAGCAGCCCCGGTTACTCTAGCGGGAGGAACACCGGGGAGCTGTTTTTT.

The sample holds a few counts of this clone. The CDR3 nucleotides read TGTGCCAGCAAGGGCGGGAGTGGGAATGAGCAGTTCTTC. Amino acid sequence: CASKGGSGNEQFF. The rearrangement links TRBV6-8 to TRBJ2-1, with 7 bases fitting TRBD2. CDR3 length equals 13 residues. V lost 7 bases and J lost 7; bases outside the gene matches: 7. Germline assignment: CDR1 MNHGY and CDR2 SAAAGT.

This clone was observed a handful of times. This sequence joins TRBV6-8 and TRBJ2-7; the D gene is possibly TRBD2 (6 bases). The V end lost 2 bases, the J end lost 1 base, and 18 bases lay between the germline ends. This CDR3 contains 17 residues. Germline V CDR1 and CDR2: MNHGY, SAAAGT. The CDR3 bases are TGTGCCAGCAGTTACAAATCCCGGGAGTGGGAGTCCTACGAGCAGTACTTC. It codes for CASSYKSREWESYEQYF.

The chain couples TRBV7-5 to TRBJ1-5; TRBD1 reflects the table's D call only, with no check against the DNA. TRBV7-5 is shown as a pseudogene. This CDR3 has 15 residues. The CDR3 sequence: CASSRRPRPYQPQHF. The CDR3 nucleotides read TGTGCCAGCAGCCGACGGCCCAGGCCTTATCAGCCCCAGCATTTT.

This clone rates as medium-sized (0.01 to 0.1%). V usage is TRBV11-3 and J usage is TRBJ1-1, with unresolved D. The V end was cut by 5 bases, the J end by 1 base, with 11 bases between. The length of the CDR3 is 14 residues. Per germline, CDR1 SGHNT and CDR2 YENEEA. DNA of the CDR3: TGTGCCAGCAGCCACCGGACGGAGAACACTGAAGCTTTCTTT. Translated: CASSHRTENTEAFF.

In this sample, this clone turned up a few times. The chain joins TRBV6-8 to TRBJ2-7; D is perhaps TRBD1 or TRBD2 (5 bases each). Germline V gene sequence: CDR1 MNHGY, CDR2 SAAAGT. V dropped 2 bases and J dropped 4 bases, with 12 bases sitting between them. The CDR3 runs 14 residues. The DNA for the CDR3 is TGTGCCAGCAGTTACGTGGGGGTCGGTTACGAGCAGTACTTC. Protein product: CASSYVGVGYEQYF.

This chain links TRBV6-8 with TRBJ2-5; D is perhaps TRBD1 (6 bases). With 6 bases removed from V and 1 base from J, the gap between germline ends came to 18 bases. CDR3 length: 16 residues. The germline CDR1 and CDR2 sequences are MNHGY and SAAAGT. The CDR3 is CASSQPADRPQETQYF. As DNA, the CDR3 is TGTGCCAGCAGCCAACCCGCGGACAGACCCCAAGAGACCCAGTACTTC.

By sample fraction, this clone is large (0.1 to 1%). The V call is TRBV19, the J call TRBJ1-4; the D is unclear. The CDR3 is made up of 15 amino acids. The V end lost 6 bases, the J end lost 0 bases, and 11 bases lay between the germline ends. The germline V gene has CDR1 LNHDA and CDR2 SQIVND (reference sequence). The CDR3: CASRGPESTNEKLFF. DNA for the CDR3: TGTGCCAGTAGAGGACCTGAATCAACTAATGAAAAACTGTTTTTT. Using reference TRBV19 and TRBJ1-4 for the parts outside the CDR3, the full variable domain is DGGITQSPKYLFRKEGQNVTLSCEQNLNHDAMYWYRQDPGQGLRLIYYSQIVNDFQKGDIAEGYSVSREKKESFPLTVTSAQKNPTAFYLCASRGPESTNEKLFFGSGTQLSVL.

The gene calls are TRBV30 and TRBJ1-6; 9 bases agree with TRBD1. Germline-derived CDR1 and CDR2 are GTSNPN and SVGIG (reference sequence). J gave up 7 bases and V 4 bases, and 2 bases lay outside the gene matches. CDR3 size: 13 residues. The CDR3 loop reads CAWKGTGNSPLHF. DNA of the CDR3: TGTGCCTGGAAAGGGACAGGGAATTCACCCCTCCACTTT.

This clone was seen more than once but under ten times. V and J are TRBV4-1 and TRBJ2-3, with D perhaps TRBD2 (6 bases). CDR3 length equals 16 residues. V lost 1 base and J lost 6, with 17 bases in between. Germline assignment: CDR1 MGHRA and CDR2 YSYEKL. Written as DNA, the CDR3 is TGCGCCAGCAGCCAAGCAGCGCATGGGACTGGGGATACGCAGTATTTT. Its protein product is CASSQAAHGTGDTQYF.

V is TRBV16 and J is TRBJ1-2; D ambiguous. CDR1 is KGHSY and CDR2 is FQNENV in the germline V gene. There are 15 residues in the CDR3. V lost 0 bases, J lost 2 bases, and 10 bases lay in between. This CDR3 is CASSQSQGRNYGYTF. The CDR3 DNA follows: TGTGCCAGCAGCCAATCACAAGGAAGAAACTATGGCTACACCTTC.

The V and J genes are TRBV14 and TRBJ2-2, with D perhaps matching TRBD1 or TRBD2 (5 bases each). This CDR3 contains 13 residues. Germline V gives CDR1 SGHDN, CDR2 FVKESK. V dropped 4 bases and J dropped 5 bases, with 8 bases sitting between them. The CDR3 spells CASSLWGTGELFF. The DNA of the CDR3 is TGTGCCAGCAGCCTCTGGGGGACCGGGGAGCTGTTTTTT. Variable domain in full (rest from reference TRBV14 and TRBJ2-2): EAGVTQFPSHSVIEKGQTVTLRCDPISGHDNLYWYRRVMGKEIKFLLHFVKESKQDESGMPNNRFLAERTGGTYSTLKVQPAELEDSGVYFCASSLWGTGELFFGEGSRLTVL.

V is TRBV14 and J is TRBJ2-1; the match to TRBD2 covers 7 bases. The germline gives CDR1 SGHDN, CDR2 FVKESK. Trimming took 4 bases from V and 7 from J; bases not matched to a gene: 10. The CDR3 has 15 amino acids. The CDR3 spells CASSLGLGSWNEQFF. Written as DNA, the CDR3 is TGTGCCAGCAGCCTCGGACTAGGGTCTTGGAATGAGCAGTTCTTC.

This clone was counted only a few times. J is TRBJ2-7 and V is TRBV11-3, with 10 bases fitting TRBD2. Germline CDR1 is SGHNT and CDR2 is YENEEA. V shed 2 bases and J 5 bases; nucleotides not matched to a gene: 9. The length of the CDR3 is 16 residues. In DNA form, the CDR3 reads TGTGCCAGCAGCTTATTCGGGCTAGCGGGAGTGAACGAGCAGTACTTC. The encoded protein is CASSLFGLAGVNEQYF.

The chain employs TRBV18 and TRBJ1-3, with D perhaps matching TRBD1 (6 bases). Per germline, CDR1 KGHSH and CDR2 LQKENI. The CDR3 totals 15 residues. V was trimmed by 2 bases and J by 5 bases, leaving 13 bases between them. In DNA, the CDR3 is TGTGCCAGCTCACCAGACGTGGGGGACAGAAACACCATATATTTT. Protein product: CASSPDVGDRNTIYF.

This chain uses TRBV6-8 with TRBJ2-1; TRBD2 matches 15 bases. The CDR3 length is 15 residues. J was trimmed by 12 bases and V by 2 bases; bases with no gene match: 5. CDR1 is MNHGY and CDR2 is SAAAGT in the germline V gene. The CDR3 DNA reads TGTGCCAGCAGTTACGGGACTAGCGGGAGGCCATCGCAGTTCTTC. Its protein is CASSYGTSGRPSQFF.

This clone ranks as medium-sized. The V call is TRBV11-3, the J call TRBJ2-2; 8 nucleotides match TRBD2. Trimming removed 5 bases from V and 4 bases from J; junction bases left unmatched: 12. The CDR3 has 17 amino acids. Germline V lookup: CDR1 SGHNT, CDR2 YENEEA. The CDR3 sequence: CASSPRGTGGGTGELFF. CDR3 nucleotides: TGTGCCAGCAGCCCACGGGGGACCGGGGGGGGCACCGGGGAGCTGTTTTTT. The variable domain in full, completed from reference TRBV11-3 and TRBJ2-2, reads EAGVVQSPRYKIIEKKQPVAFWCNPISGHNTLYWYLQNLGQGPELLIRYENEEAVDDSQLPKDRFSAERLKGVDSTLKIQPAELGDSAVYLCASSPRGTGGGTGELFFGEGSRLTVL.

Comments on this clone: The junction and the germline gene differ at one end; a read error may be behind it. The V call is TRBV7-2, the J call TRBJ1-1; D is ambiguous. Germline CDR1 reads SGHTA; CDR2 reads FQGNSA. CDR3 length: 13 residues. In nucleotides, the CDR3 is TGTGCTAGCAGCTTAGGAGAGAACACTGAAGCTTTCTTT. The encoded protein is CASSLGENTEAFF.

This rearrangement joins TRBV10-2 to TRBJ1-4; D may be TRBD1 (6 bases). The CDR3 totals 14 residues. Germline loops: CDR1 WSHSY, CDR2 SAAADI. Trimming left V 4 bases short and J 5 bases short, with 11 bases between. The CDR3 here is CASSGGQENEKLFF. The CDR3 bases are TGCGCCAGCAGTGGGGGACAAGAAAATGAAAAACTGTTTTTT.

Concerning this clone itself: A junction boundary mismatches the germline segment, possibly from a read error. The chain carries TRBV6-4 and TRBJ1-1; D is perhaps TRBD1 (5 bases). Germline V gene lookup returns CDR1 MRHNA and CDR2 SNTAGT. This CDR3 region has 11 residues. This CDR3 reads CAISETQGAFF. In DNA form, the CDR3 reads TGTGCCATCAGTGAAACCCAGGGAGCTTTCTTT.

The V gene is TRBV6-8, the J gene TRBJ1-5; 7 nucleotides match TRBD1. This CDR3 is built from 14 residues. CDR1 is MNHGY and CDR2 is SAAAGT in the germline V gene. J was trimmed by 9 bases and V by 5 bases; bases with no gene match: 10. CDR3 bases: TGTGCCAGCAGTGGGGAACAGGGGTGGCGGCCCCAGCATTTT. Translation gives CASSGEQGWRPQHF.

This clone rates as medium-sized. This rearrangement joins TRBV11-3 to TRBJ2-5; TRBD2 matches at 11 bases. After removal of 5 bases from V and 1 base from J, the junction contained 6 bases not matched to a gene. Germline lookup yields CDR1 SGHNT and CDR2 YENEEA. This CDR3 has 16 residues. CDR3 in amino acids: CASSPGTSGPQETQYF. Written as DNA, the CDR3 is TGTGCCAGCAGCCCCGGGACTAGCGGTCCCCAAGAGACCCAGTACTTC.

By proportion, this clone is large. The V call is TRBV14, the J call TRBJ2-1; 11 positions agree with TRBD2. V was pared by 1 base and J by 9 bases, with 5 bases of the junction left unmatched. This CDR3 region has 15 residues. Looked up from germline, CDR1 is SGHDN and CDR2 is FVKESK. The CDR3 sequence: CASSQALAGVGEQFF. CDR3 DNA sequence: TGTGCCAGCAGCCAAGCACTAGCGGGAGTGGGTGAGCAGTTCTTC. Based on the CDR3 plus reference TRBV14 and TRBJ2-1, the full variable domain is EAGVTQFPSHSVIEKGQTVTLRCDPISGHDNLYWYRRVMGKEIKFLLHFVKESKQDESGMPNNRFLAERTGGTYSTLKVQPAELEDSGVYFCASSQALAGVGEQFFGPGTRLTVL.